A selection of T cell receptor beta chains follows, all from one sample in a study of metastatic and nonmetastatic thyroid tumors. MiXCR re-clonotyped the PCR reads for TCRdb. This table holds some 20,000 clones, approximately 16% found once. Sequencing input: blood. Source of these receptors: a male donor with papillary thyroid cancer or a benign thyroid nodule (not recorded which). Some clones in this sample may be carry-over from other donors' samples. Both conserved end residues are part of each CDR3. Fields, in order: J gene, V gene, CDR3 protein.

j_gene: TRBJ2-3; v_gene: TRBV28; CDR3aa: CASSLAGADTQYF
j_gene: TRBJ1-6; v_gene: TRBV6-1; CDR3aa: CASSGDRYNSPLHF
j_gene: TRBJ1-2; v_gene: TRBV10-3; CDR3aa: CAISENNGDGGIYGYTF
j_gene: TRBJ2-3; v_gene: TRBV6-2/TRBV6-3; CDR3aa: CASSNPSGRRTDTQYF
j_gene: TRBJ1-4; v_gene: TRBV7-8; CDR3aa: CASRSGTLVNEKLFF
j_gene: TRBJ1-4; v_gene: TRBV4-1; CDR3aa: CASSQDRAFQQEKLFF
j_gene: TRBJ2-6; v_gene: TRBV9; CDR3aa: CASSYTVGANVLTF
j_gene: TRBJ2-1; v_gene: TRBV5-1; CDR3aa: CASSKGQGIEDEQFF
j_gene: TRBJ2-7; v_gene: TRBV5-8; CDR3aa: CASREPGQGGEQYF
j_gene: TRBJ2-7; v_gene: TRBV20-1; CDR3aa: CSAKPGHYYEQYF
j_gene: TRBJ1-1; v_gene: TRBV7-3; CDR3aa: CASSLKWDTEAFF
j_gene: TRBJ2-2; v_gene: TRBV5-4; CDR3aa: CASSLSGTGQFTGELFF
j_gene: TRBJ2-3; v_gene: TRBV2; CDR3aa: CASSGAVRGDTQYF
j_gene: TRBJ2-1; v_gene: TRBV11-2; CDR3aa: CASSRSRTSGRADEQFF
j_gene: TRBJ2-3; v_gene: TRBV5-1; CDR3aa: CASSAGGGTTDTQYF
j_gene: TRBJ2-7; v_gene: TRBV9; CDR3aa: CASSVATGTHEQYF
j_gene: TRBJ2-2; v_gene: TRBV18; CDR3aa: CASSPHGPWGNTGELFF
j_gene: TRBJ2-7; v_gene: TRBV6-1; CDR3aa: CASSERGGVYEQYF
j_gene: TRBJ2-1; v_gene: TRBV5-4; CDR3aa: CASGWKLSYNEQFF
j_gene: TRBJ1-1; v_gene: TRBV9; CDR3aa: CASSSGRQGSTEAFF
j_gene: TRBJ1-5; v_gene: TRBV12-3/TRBV12-4; CDR3aa: CASSLRENQPQHF
j_gene: TRBJ2-1; v_gene: TRBV27; CDR3aa: CASSRQLDLSYNEQFF
j_gene: TRBJ2-2; v_gene: TRBV5-5; CDR3aa: CASTYRKGDTGELFF
j_gene: TRBJ1-1; v_gene: TRBV11-2; CDR3aa: CASSFQANTEAFF
j_gene: TRBJ2-7; v_gene: TRBV12-3/TRBV12-4; CDR3aa: CASSLLAGGYEQYF
j_gene: TRBJ1-6; v_gene: TRBV24-1; CDR3aa: CATQGQGKSPLHF
j_gene: TRBJ2-1; v_gene: TRBV11-1; CDR3aa: CASSSDQGLAGEGGEQFF
j_gene: TRBJ1-2; v_gene: TRBV7-3; CDR3aa: CASSKGPGGDYGYTF
j_gene: TRBJ2-7; v_gene: TRBV12-3/TRBV12-4; CDR3aa: CASSSPTAYEQYF
j_gene: TRBJ2-1; v_gene: TRBV6-2/TRBV6-3; CDR3aa: CASSYRISGRNEQFF
j_gene: TRBJ2-7; v_gene: TRBV5-4; CDR3aa: CASSSPDRERYEQYF
j_gene: TRBJ2-1; v_gene: TRBV9; CDR3aa: CASSVSNEQFF
j_gene: TRBJ2-1; v_gene: TRBV10-1; CDR3aa: CASSESGSSGSDEQFF
j_gene: TRBJ2-1; v_gene: TRBV3-1; CDR3aa: CASSQSPWTSGKLNEQFF
j_gene: TRBJ2-5; v_gene: TRBV12-5; CDR3aa: CASAIGGGETQYF
j_gene: TRBJ2-7; v_gene: TRBV7-9; CDR3aa: CASSPRGLEQYF
j_gene: TRBJ2-1; v_gene: TRBV6-1; CDR3aa: CASTSYRPSNEQFF
j_gene: TRBJ2-2; v_gene: TRBV12-3/TRBV12-4; CDR3aa: CASSPGTYTGELFF
j_gene: TRBJ2-5; v_gene: TRBV7-6; CDR3aa: CASSLGGGRYQETQYF
j_gene: TRBJ2-7; v_gene: TRBV5-1; CDR3aa: CASSLGDPGTGGSYEQYF
j_gene: TRBJ2-3; v_gene: TRBV5-1; CDR3aa: CASSFGQAAYTQYF
j_gene: TRBJ1-6; v_gene: TRBV3-1; CDR3aa: CASSQDVSPLHF
j_gene: TRBJ2-2; v_gene: TRBV6-1; CDR3aa: CASRKAGGTGELFF
j_gene: TRBJ1-1; v_gene: TRBV7-2; CDR3aa: CASSLWTVNTEAFF
j_gene: TRBJ1-1; v_gene: TRBV3-1; CDR3aa: CASSRPGNTEAFF
j_gene: TRBJ2-1; v_gene: TRBV7-2; CDR3aa: CASSQVAGGYNEQFF
j_gene: TRBJ1-5; v_gene: TRBV5-8; CDR3aa: CASTVRGLSNQPQHF
j_gene: TRBJ2-1; v_gene: TRBV6-2/TRBV6-3; CDR3aa: CASSSSSVGRYNEQFF
j_gene: TRBJ2-2; v_gene: TRBV20-1; CDR3aa: CSASLLWGWDTGELFF
j_gene: TRBJ2-1; v_gene: TRBV11-2; CDR3aa: CASRLEGNEQFF
j_gene: TRBJ1-1; v_gene: TRBV12-3/TRBV12-4; CDR3aa: CASSSQEVVYTEAFF
j_gene: TRBJ2-7; v_gene: TRBV5-8; CDR3aa: CASSFPGTHGGEQYF
j_gene: TRBJ1-6; v_gene: TRBV30; CDR3aa: CAWTMGDSPLHF
j_gene: TRBJ2-3; v_gene: TRBV6-1; CDR3aa: CASSAQGLYSSDTQYF
j_gene: TRBJ1-2; v_gene: TRBV12-3/TRBV12-4; CDR3aa: CASRLRDSHFYGYTF
j_gene: TRBJ1-2; v_gene: TRBV13; CDR3aa: CASSFRQGYHYGYTF
j_gene: TRBJ2-7; v_gene: TRBV20-1; CDR3aa: CSARDGRQGPYEQYF
j_gene: TRBJ2-5; v_gene: TRBV5-5; CDR3aa: CASSRGGLEETQYF
j_gene: TRBJ2-4; v_gene: TRBV28; CDR3aa: CASSSPGVAKNIQYF